This TCR beta chain was found in a study of beta chain features in type 1 diabetes. Reverse transcribing all isolated RNA meant expressed TCRB transcripts were sequenced. TCRdb's table, derived via immunoSEQ multiplex PCR, lists solely in-frame clones and lacks some. The table shows around 250,000 clones, with around a quarter occurring only once. CDR3 size: 18 residues. Germline V gene lookup returns CDR1 MGHRA and CDR2 YSYEKL. Trimming removed 0 bases from V and 2 bases from J, with 17 bases in between. Sample: central memory CD4+ T cells from blood. The origin of this receptor is a man younger than 45 in good health. This sequence joins TRBV4-1 and TRBJ2-1; D gene ambiguous. The CDR3 region has the DNA TGCGCCAGCAGCCAAGAATTAGGAGCAGTGATCGCCTACAATGAGCAGTTCTTC. Translation gives CASSQELGAVIAYNEQFF.